Presented here are 2 T cell receptor beta chains from one specimen sequenced in a study of regulatory T cells in long-lasting Graves disease. CDR3-region Arm-PCR and iRepertoire HTBI primers produced the TCR beta libraries. MiXCR, run by TCRdb on the multiplex PCR reads, gives a single entry per CDR3 protein. The data contain 390,000 or so distinct CDR3 sequences, around 23% of them singletons. The time point was: persistent/refractory GD, antithyroid drugs over 5 years with positive TRAb. Extracted PBMC RNA gave rise to the TCR library. This sample comprised peripheral blood mononuclear cells (PBMCs), obtained when the disease was refractory, from a patient treated with antithyroid drugs. These TCRs come from a middle-aged woman with Graves disease.

This clonotype was seen more than once but under ten times. The J gene is TRBJ2-1, the V gene TRBV28; unclear D gene. Trimming stripped 7 bases from V and 0 bases from J, with 10 bases between. The CDR3 contains 14 residues. CDR1 MDHEN and CDR2 SYDVKM come from the germline V gene. CDR3 in amino acids: CASNAPDSYNEQFF. Here the CDR3 DNA reads TGTGCCAGCAATGCCCCGGACTCCTACAATGAGCAGTTCTTC.

This clonotype has at least ten counts. V usage is TRBV12-3 or TRBV12-4 and J usage is TRBJ2-7, with TRBD1 matching over 11 bases. V was clipped by 6 bases and J by 1 base; unmatched bases: 11. The CDR3 has 17 amino acids. The CDR3 sequence is CASSPGQGAFLSYEQYF. The CDR3 DNA reads TGTGCCAGCAGCCCCGGACAGGGGGCTTTCCTGTCCTACGAGCAGTACTTC.